The rows below give T cell receptor beta chains drawn from one sample of a study of a mutant IDH1 vaccine in newly diagnosed glioma. The protocol was immunoSEQ multiplex PCR, while the TCRdb copy is restricted to in-frame clones and leaves out a portion. This repertoire shows around 59,000 clones, around 90% found once; its top ten account for around 2.5%. The source was PBMCs, collected from a glioma patient treated with radiotherapy, temozolomide or both. The receptors originated from a man in his forties or fifties with glioma. Each CDR3 is given with its conserved first and last residue. Each record gives: J gene, D gene, clone size, V gene, CDR3 DNA, CDR3 protein. The D gene is left open where the match is weak. Some rows mark clone size as missing; the rest say once, few, many or name a class of expanded clone.

J: TRBJ2-7; D: .; size: .; V: TRBV30; DNA: TGTGCCTGGAAGAACGGACACCTCTACGAGCAGTACTTC; CDR3: CAWKNGHLYEQYF
J: TRBJ2-7; D: TRBD1; size: few; V: TRBV29-1; DNA: TGCAGCGTTGGACAGGGGGAGGAATCCTACGAGCAGTACTTC; CDR3: CSVGQGEESYEQYF
J: TRBJ2-3; D: .; size: .; V: TRBV10-2; DNA: TGCGCCAGCACCGTGACTAGTAGGTCAGATACGCAGTATTTT; CDR3: CASTVTSRSDTQYF
J: TRBJ2-7; D: TRBD1; size: .; V: TRBV7-6; DNA: TGTGCCAGCAGCGAGACAGGGTTCGAGCAGTACTTC; CDR3: CASSETGFEQYF
J: TRBJ2-7; D: TRBD1; size: .; V: TRBV9; DNA: TGTGCCAGCAGCCCGCAGGGGGCAGCCTACGAGCAGTACTTC; CDR3: CASSPQGAAYEQYF
J: TRBJ2-3; D: .; size: .; V: TRBV7-2; DNA: TGTGCCAGCAGCTTAGCGGGGGGGCCAGTAGATACGCAGTATTTT; CDR3: CASSLAGGPVDTQYF
J: TRBJ2-3; D: TRBD1; size: few; V: TRBV2; DNA: TGTGCCAGCAGAAGACAGGGGGCAGGGGATACGCAGTATTTT; CDR3: CASRRQGAGDTQYF
J: TRBJ2-3; D: .; size: .; V: TRBV18; DNA: TGTGCCAGCTCACCACAAACCGGAGCAGATACGCAGTATTTT; CDR3: CASSPQTGADTQYF
J: TRBJ2-7; D: TRBD2; size: .; V: TRBV6-1; DNA: TGTGCCAGCAGTGTTAGCGGGAGAAGTTCCGACGAGCAGTACTTC; CDR3: CASSVSGRSSDEQYF
J: TRBJ1-2; D: .; size: few; V: TRBV7-9; DNA: TGTGCCAGCAGCCCCCAGGGACGGATTAACTATGGCTACACCTTC; CDR3: CASSPQGRINYGYTF
J: TRBJ2-5; D: TRBD1; size: few; V: TRBV9; DNA: TGTGCCAGCAGCGTAGAACAGGGGGGCTCTCAAGAGACCCAGTACTTC; CDR3: CASSVEQGGSQETQYF